The rows below give T cell receptor beta chains drawn from one sample of a study of OX40 agonist ivuxolimab in advanced cancers. Using immunoSEQ multiplex PCR, the repertoire was profiled, and TCRdb retains in-frame clones only, with some absent. The sample has about 45,000 clones, 80% to 90% seen once. The input for sequencing was CD4+ or CD8+ T cells sorted from blood, taken in a trial of the OX40 agonist ivuxolimab. These receptors all come from an adult with an advanced solid tumor such as melanoma, head and neck, liver or kidney cancer. CDR3s include the opening cysteine and the closing phenylalanine or tryptophan. The order of the fields is D gene, V gene, J gene, clone size, CDR3 protein, CDR3 DNA. D genes are given only for firm matches. Rows may omit the clone size; those that give it use once, few, many or a size class.

>-|TRBV5-6|TRBJ2-2|-
CASSPMGGHTGELFF
TGTGCCAGCAGCCCGATGGGGGGGCACACCGGGGAGCTGTTTTTT
>-|TRBV4-1|TRBJ2-3|-
CASSQDEIGGSPSTDTQYF
TGCGCCAGCAGCCAAGACGAAATCGGGGGTTCCCCTAGCACAGATACGCAGTATTTT
>-|TRBV27|TRBJ1-1|few
CASSLGSRQEAFF
TGTGCCAGCAGTTTAGGGTCGCGACAGGAAGCTTTCTTT
>-|TRBV19|TRBJ1-2|-
CASMGNYGYTF
TGTGCCAGTATGGGGAACTATGGCTACACCTTC
>-|TRBV27|TRBJ1-1|-
CASMGGHPKAFF
TGTGCCAGCATGGGGGGACACCCCAAAGCTTTCTTT
>-|TRBV9|TRBJ1-3|-
CASSKGVRAISGNTIYF
TGTGCCAGCAGCAAAGGGGTCAGGGCAATCTCTGGAAACACCATATATTTT
>-|TRBV29-1|TRBJ2-2|-
CSALRGGRTGELFF
TGCAGCGCCTTGAGGGGGGGGCGCACCGGGGAGCTGTTTTTT
>-|TRBV5-8|TRBJ2-1|-
CASSLGGVEQFF
TGTGCCAGCAGCTTGGGCGGGGTAGAGCAGTTCTTC
>TRBD2|TRBV25-1|TRBJ2-1|-
CASSEEVGGLLNEQFF
TGTGCCAGCAGTGAAGAGGTGGGGGGGTTACTTAATGAGCAGTTCTTC
>TRBD2|TRBV11-2|TRBJ2-7|-
CASSSRTRYEQYF
TGTGCCAGCAGCTCGCGGACTAGATACGAGCAGTACTTC
>-|TRBV27|TRBJ2-1|-
CASSLSGREQFF
TGTGCCAGCAGTTTATCAGGGCGAGAGCAGTTCTTC
>-|TRBV27|TRBJ2-7|-
CASSISNSYEQYF
TGTGCCAGCAGCATCTCAAACTCCTACGAGCAGTACTTC
>TRBD1|TRBV5-1|TRBJ2-7|medium-sized
CASSIHPRDRVYEQYF
TGCGCCAGCAGCATCCACCCCCGGGACAGGGTCTACGAGCAGTACTTC
>-|TRBV6-1|TRBJ1-5|-
CASSELIGPLLNQPQHF
TGTGCCAGCAGTGAACTCATTGGGCCCCTCCTTAATCAGCCCCAGCATTTT
>-|TRBV9|TRBJ2-7|-
CASSVDSYEQYF
TGTGCCAGCAGCGTAGATTCCTACGAGCAGTACTTC
>-|TRBV27|TRBJ1-2|-
CASSSLGEGHGYTF
TGTGCCAGCAGCTCCCTAGGGGAGGGACATGGCTACACCTTC
>-|TRBV27|TRBJ2-7|-
CASSLSPREEREQYF
TGTGCCAGCAGTTTATCGCCTAGGGAGGAAAGGGAGCAGTACTTC
>-|TRBV4-1|TRBJ2-1|-
CASSQPGLSYNEQFF
TGCGCCAGCAGCCAACCGGGACTCTCTTACAATGAGCAGTTCTTC
>-|TRBV29-1|TRBJ2-2|-
CSAKASEGGELFF
TGCAGCGCGAAAGCCTCTGAGGGCGGGGAGCTGTTTTTT
>-|TRBV4-1|TRBJ1-5|-
CASSQERHQPQHF
TGCGCCAGCAGCCAAGAGAGGCATCAGCCCCAGCATTTT
>-|TRBV7-7|TRBJ2-2|-
CASSLHLEANTGELFF
TGTGCCAGCAGCTTACACCTGGAGGCGAACACCGGGGAGCTGTTTTTT
>-|TRBV6-1|TRBJ1-1|-
CASSALERMAFF
TGTGCCAGCAGTGCACTCGAGAGGATGGCTTTCTTT
>-|TRBV9|TRBJ2-7|-
CASGPYEQYF
TGTGCCAGCGGGCCCTACGAGCAGTACTTC
>-|TRBV27|TRBJ1-5|-
CASSSINQPQHF
TGTGCCAGCAGCTCAATCAATCAGCCCCAGCATTTT
>-|TRBV6-5|TRBJ1-4|-
CASSYNGYEKLFF
TGTGCCAGCAGTTACAATGGCTATGAAAAACTGTTTTTT
>-|TRBV19|TRBJ1-1|-
CASRLDSYTEAFF
TGTGCCAGTAGACTGGATAGCTACACTGAAGCTTTCTTT
>-|TRBV6-6|TRBJ2-1|-
CASSYPLEGNNEQFF
TGTGCCAGCAGTTACCCGCTCGAGGGAAACAATGAGCAGTTCTTC
>-|TRBV11-2|TRBJ1-1|-
CASSLLGIEAFF
TGTGCCAGCAGCTTATTGGGGATTGAAGCTTTCTTT
>-|TRBV27|TRBJ2-3|once
CASSLRKGTQYF
TGTGCCAGCAGTTTGAGAAAGGGGACGCAGTATTTT
>TRBD1|TRBV9|TRBJ1-2|-
CASSVAQGDYGYTF
TGTGCCAGCAGCGTAGCACAGGGGGACTATGGCTACACCTTC
>-|TRBV9|TRBJ1-4|-
CASSVWGGADEKLFF
TGTGCCAGCAGCGTATGGGGGGGCGCGGATGAAAAACTGTTTTTT
>-|TRBV19|TRBJ2-7|-
CATVLTGGTNEQYF
TGTGCCACTGTTCTCACAGGAGGGACCAACGAGCAGTACTTC
>-|TRBV19|TRBJ2-1|-
CASSIRGPNEQFF
TGTGCCAGTAGTATTCGGGGCCCCAATGAGCAGTTCTTC
>-|TRBV7-2|TRBJ1-2|once
CASSLVTANYGYTF
TGTGCCAGCAGCTTAGTGACAGCAAACTATGGCTACACCTTC
>-|TRBV4-1|TRBJ2-3|-
CASSQDWRDNTDTQYF
TGCGCCAGCAGCCAAGACTGGCGGGATAACACAGATACGCAGTATTTT
>-|TRBV11-2|TRBJ2-2|-
CASSRGGQGYTGELFF
TGTGCCAGCAGCCGGGGGGGACAGGGCTATACCGGGGAGCTGTTTTTT
>-|TRBV30|TRBJ2-1|-
CAWSYDSSYNEQFF
TGTGCCTGGAGTTACGATTCCTCCTACAATGAGCAGTTCTTC
>-|TRBV15|TRBJ2-7|-
CATRNTGTPVYEQYF
TGTGCCACCAGAAATACCGGGACGCCGGTCTACGAGCAGTACTTC
>TRBD2|TRBV27|TRBJ2-1|-
CASSLISSGRAILDEQFF
TGTGCCAGCAGTTTAATTTCTAGCGGGAGGGCTATACTCGATGAGCAGTTCTTC
>-|TRBV2|TRBJ2-7|-
CASSDLPGIYEQYF
TGTGCCAGCAGTGATCTCCCGGGAATCTACGAGCAGTACTTC
>-|TRBV10-1|TRBJ2-7|-
CATSTASGEQYF
TGCGCCACCTCGACGGCCTCGGGCGAGCAGTACTTC
>-|TRBV18|TRBJ1-5|once
CASSPRDRNQPQHF
TGTGCCAGCTCACCTCGGGACCGCAATCAGCCCCAGCATTTT
>TRBD2|TRBV9|TRBJ2-3|-
CASSPPSGGAKDTQYF
TGTGCCAGCAGCCCACCTAGCGGGGGGGCTAAAGATACGCAGTATTTT
>TRBD1|TRBV9|TRBJ2-7|-
CASSVGQGPMYEQYF
TGTGCCAGCAGCGTAGGACAGGGCCCCATGTACGAGCAGTACTTC
>TRBD2|TRBV15|TRBJ2-7|-
CATSRDDGGAYEQYF
TGTGCCACCAGCAGAGATGACGGGGGGGCTTACGAGCAGTACTTC
>-|TRBV4-1|TRBJ1-3|-
CASSQDLPEQERNTIYF
TGCGCCAGCAGCCAAGATCTCCCGGAGCAGGAGAGAAACACCATATATTTT
>-|TRBV27|TRBJ2-7|-
CASSLHRDPSSYEQYF
TGTGCCAGCAGTTTACACCGGGACCCGAGCTCCTACGAGCAGTACTTC
>TRBD2|TRBV29-1|TRBJ2-7|-
CSVEVRTSGGPNIYEQYF
TGCAGCGTTGAAGTTAGAACAAGCGGGGGACCTAACATCTACGAGCAGTACTTC
>-|TRBV4-1|TRBJ2-7|-
CASSQVFPRAAYEQYF
TGCGCCAGCAGCCAAGTTTTCCCTAGAGCAGCCTACGAGCAGTACTTC
>-|TRBV6-1|TRBJ1-5|few
CASNPRGLARQPQHF
TGTGCCAGCAACCCAAGAGGCCTAGCAAGGCAGCCCCAGCATTTT
>-|TRBV6-1|TRBJ1-4|-
CASRPITGNEKLFF
TGTGCCAGCAGGCCAATCACAGGGAATGAAAAACTGTTTTTT
>-|TRBV7-9|TRBJ1-4|-
CASTGVGEKLFF
TGTGCCAGCACCGGAGTAGGGGAAAAACTGTTTTTT
>-|TRBV19|TRBJ1-5|-
CASSIGSPNQPQHF
TGTGCCAGTAGTATAGGGTCACCAAATCAGCCCCAGCATTTT
>-|TRBV6-1|TRBJ1-6|-
CASSEAVFGNSPLHF
TGTGCCAGCAGTGAGGCGGTATTTGGTAATTCACCCCTCCACTTT
>-|TRBV18|TRBJ1-1|-
CASSPTGSAGTEAFF
TGTGCCAGCTCACCTACAGGCTCCGCGGGCACTGAAGCTTTCTTT
>-|TRBV4-1|TRBJ2-7|-
CASSFLGPTGRTFYEQYF
TGCGCCAGCAGCTTCCTTGGACCAACGGGACGGACTTTCTACGAGCAGTACTTC
>-|TRBV29-1|TRBJ2-1|-
CSGQEGENEQFF
TGCAGCGGCCAAGAGGGCGAGAATGAGCAGTTCTTC
>-|TRBV2|TRBJ2-1|-
CASRGKYNEQFF
TGTGCCAGCAGGGGAAAGTACAATGAGCAGTTCTTC
>TRBD2|TRBV11-2|TRBJ2-7|-
CASSLWISGSVYEQYF
TGTGCCAGCAGCTTATGGATTAGCGGGAGCGTCTACGAGCAGTACTTC